Listed below are T cell receptor beta chains from one sample, sequenced in a study of cytomegalovirus exposure and HLA in healthy donors. The data were produced by immunoSEQ multiplex PCR, yet TCRdb's version contains in-frame clones alone and is incomplete. The table has over 90,000 clones, about 94% seen once. Sequenced: PBMCs. Receptors were obtained from a young woman in good health and CMV-seronegative. Each CDR3 is given with its conserved first and last residue. D genes are given only for firm matches. Size is stated for part of the rows, as once, few or many counts, or as a class when the clone is expanded.

. | 12 | TRBJ2-3 | . | TRBV7-6 | TGTGCCAGCAGCTTAGTAGCGGATACGCAGTATTTT | CASSLVADTQYF
TRBD2 | 15 | TRBJ2-5 | . | TRBV9 | TGTGCCAGCAGCGTAGCGGGTGGGGGGGACGCGACCCAGTACTTC | CASSVAGGGDATQYF
TRBD2 | 16 | TRBJ2-5 | . | TRBV7-7 | TGTGCTAGCAGCCCGCGGACTAGCGGGGTACAAGAGACCCAGTACTTC | CASSPRTSGVQETQYF
. | 13 | TRBJ1-2 | . | TRBV4-1 | TGCGCCAGCAGCCCCACAGGGTTTAATGGCTACACCTTC | CASSPTGFNGYTF
TRBD2 | 17 | TRBJ2-1 | . | TRBV7-9 | TGTGCCAGCAGCTCGTCTAGCGGGGGGATCTCCTACAATGAGCAGTTCTTC | CASSSSSGGISYNEQFF
. | 13 | TRBJ1-2 | . | TRBV6-6 | TGTGCCAGCAGTGCAGGGGACGCCTATGGCTACACCTTC | CASSAGDAYGYTF
TRBD1 | 16 | TRBJ1-3 | . | TRBV5-1 | TGCGCCAGCAGCTGGGGACAGGGATTCTCTGGAAACACCATATATTTT | CASSWGQGFSGNTIYF
TRBD2 | 13 | TRBJ2-7 | . | TRBV6-5 | TGTGCCAGCAGGCTCGGTCGGGGGGACGAGCAGTACTTC | CASRLGRGDEQYF
. | 15 | TRBJ2-5 | . | TRBV5-1 | TGCGCCAGCAGCTTGGGCGACACGAGCCAAGAGACCCAGTACTTC | CASSLGDTSQETQYF
. | 16 | TRBJ1-5 | . | TRBV12-5 | TGTGCTAGTGGTTTGGTGTTAGGACAGCGCAATCAGCCCCAGCATTTT | CASGLVLGQRNQPQHF
. | 14 | TRBJ1-3 | . | TRBV11-2 | TGTGCCAGCAGCTCGTGGACAGACGGAAACACCATATATTTT | CASSSWTDGNTIYF
TRBD1 | 15 | TRBJ1-1 | . | TRBV6-6 | TGTGCCAGCAGACTGAGCCGGGACAGGGTGACTGAAGCTTTCTTT | CASRLSRDRVTEAFF
TRBD2 | 18 | TRBJ2-2 | . | TRBV27 | TGTGCCAGCAGTTTAGGGTCGCTAGCGGGGGGAAACACCGGGGAGCTGTTTTTT | CASSLGSLAGGNTGELFF
TRBD1 | 13 | TRBJ1-6 | . | TRBV6-1 | TGTGCCAGCATGGGCAGGGGGAATTCACCCCTCCACTTT | CASMGRGNSPLHF
TRBD1 | 13 | TRBJ1-2 | . | TRBV13 | TGTGCCAGCAGCGCCGACAGGGGCTATGGCTACACCTTC | CASSADRGYGYTF
. | 15 | TRBJ1-2 | . | TRBV4-2 | TGTGCCAGCAGCCAAGACGAGGGTCTTAACTATGGCTACACCTTC | CASSQDEGLNYGYTF
. | 17 | TRBJ1-5 | . | TRBV19 | TGTGCCAGTAGTATGCGGGGGCAGGGTTGGCTGGCTCAGCCCCAGCATTTT | CASSMRGQGWLAQPQHF
. | 11 | TRBJ1-4 | . | TRBV20-1 | TGCAGTGTAAGGGAGGCGGAAAAACTGTTTTTT | CSVREAEKLFF
TRBD1 | 15 | TRBJ2-7 | . | TRBV19 | TGTGCCAGTAGTGCGACCGGGACAGGGGCCCACGAGCAGTACTTC | CASSATGTGAHEQYF
. | 15 | TRBJ1-2 | . | TRBV9 | TGTGCCAGCAGCGTAGAAGGAGCGGATGGAGTGGGCTACACCTTC | CASSVEGADGVGYTF
TRBD1 | 17 | TRBJ1-1 | . | TRBV27 | TGTGCCAGCAGTGCCCGGACAGGGGCTAGGAGAGCCACTGAAGCTTTCTTT | CASSARTGARRATEAFF
TRBD1 | 17 | TRBJ2-7 | . | TRBV7-8 | TGTGCCAGCAGCTTAGAGGGATTCGGGACAGTGGGCTACGAGCAGTACTTC | CASSLEGFGTVGYEQYF
. | 12 | TRBJ2-5 | . | TRBV9 | TGTGCCAGCAGCGGCAGACAAGAGACCCAGTACTTC | CASSGRQETQYF
TRBD2 | 16 | TRBJ2-5 | . | TRBV5-1 | TGCGCCAGCAGCTGGGGGGGGACTCCTGAACAAGAGACCCAGTACTTC | CASSWGGTPEQETQYF
TRBD2 | 16 | TRBJ2-7 | . | TRBV7-8 | TGTGCCAGCAGCTCACGGACTAGCGGGACCTCCTACGAGCAGTACTTC | CASSSRTSGTSYEQYF
. | 13 | TRBJ2-2 | once | TRBV6-4 | TGTGCCAGCAGTGAAAGCGGTACCGGGGAGCTGTTTTTT | CASSESGTGELFF
TRBD2 | 15 | TRBJ2-4 | . | TRBV6-5 | TGTGCCAGCAGTTCGGGGGGGCTAGCCAAAAACATTCAGTACTTC | CASSSGGLAKNIQYF
. | 16 | TRBJ2-3 | . | TRBV18 | TGTGCCAGCTCACGGATCGGGACTGAGAGCACAGATACGCAGTATTTT | CASSRIGTESTDTQYF
. | 15 | TRBJ2-1 | . | TRBV5-1 | TGCGCCAGCAGGCCCCGGACAGAACCCTACAATGAGCAGTTCTTC | CASRPRTEPYNEQFF
TRBD1 | 16 | TRBJ2-1 | . | TRBV30 | TGTGCCTGGAGTGTTCGCGGGACAGGGAATCACAATGAGCAGTTCTTC | CAWSVRGTGNHNEQFF
. | 15 | TRBJ1-5 | . | TRBV7-8 | TGTGCCAGCAGCCCCTCTAGGGGCGCGGGGCAGCCCCAGCATTTT | CASSPSRGAGQPQHF
. | 15 | TRBJ1-1 | . | TRBV19 | TGTGCCAGCGGGTTCAGGGCGGGGGGCTACACTGAAGCTTTCTTT | CASGFRAGGYTEAFF
TRBD2 | 17 | TRBJ2-7 | . | TRBV6-4 | TGTGCCGGGATTGAGGGGCTAGCGGGATTACACTCCTACGAGCAGTACTTC | CAGIEGLAGLHSYEQYF
TRBD1 | 17 | TRBJ2-2 | . | TRBV7-3 | TGTGCCAGCAGCTCCACCCTACAGGGGTGGGGGACCGGGGAGCTGTTTTTT | CASSSTLQGWGTGELFF
. | 13 | TRBJ1-2 | . | TRBV29-1 | TGCAGCGTTGACCCGGGGTCGGGCTATGGCTACACCTTC | CSVDPGSGYGYTF
. | 12 | TRBJ2-7 | . | TRBV4-2 | TGTGCCAGCAGCGAAGAAAGGGGTGAGCAGTACTTC | CASSEERGEQYF
TRBD2 | 18 | TRBJ2-2 | once | TRBV4-1 | TGCGCCAGCAGCCCATTCATCCCGGCTAGCGGGGGTTCCGGGGAGCTGTTTTTT | CASSPFIPASGGSGELFF
. | 16 | TRBJ2-5 | . | TRBV11-3 | TGTGCCAGCAGGCTAGTGGGGGGAACCCACCAAGAGACCCAGTACTTC | CASRLVGGTHQETQYF
. | 14 | TRBJ2-7 | . | TRBV6-5 | TGTGCCAGCAGTAAAACAGGGAGCTCCTACGAGCAGTACTTC | CASSKTGSSYEQYF
. | 13 | TRBJ1-5 | . | TRBV2 | TGTGCCAGCAGTGACAGGGCCTATCAGCCCCAGCATTTT | CASSDRAYQPQHF
TRBD2 | 15 | TRBJ2-2 | . | TRBV27 | TGTGCCAGCAGCTGGGCTAGCGGGAACACCGGGGAGCTGTTTTTT | CASSWASGNTGELFF
TRBD2 | 17 | TRBJ2-1 | . | TRBV4-2 | TGTGCCAGCAGCCAGAGACCCGGGACTAGCGGGGTCAATGAGCAGTTCTTC | CASSQRPGTSGVNEQFF
TRBD1 | 18 | TRBJ1-5 | . | TRBV7-2 | TGTGCCAGCAGCTTATTGGGACAGGGGGCTTATAGCAATCAGCCCCAGCATTTT | CASSLLGQGAYSNQPQHF
. | 14 | TRBJ1-1 | . | TRBV18 | TGTGCCAGCTCACCACCCCGAGGGAACACTGAAGCTTTCTTT | CASSPPRGNTEAFF
TRBD1 | 13 | TRBJ1-4 | . | TRBV29-1 | TGCAGCGTTGACAGGGGGCAAGGTGAAAAACTGTTTTTT | CSVDRGQGEKLFF